Sequencing of this TCR beta chain was carried out in a study of chemoradiotherapy in HPV16-positive cancers. Study-wide results and limits: Only two HPV16-positive patients supplied the functional HPV-specificity definition. Candidate HPV-specific clones and E7-related TCR motifs grew in tumor during treatment.

Assay used: immunoSEQ multiplex PCR; TCRdb lists only in-frame clones, some missing. The data show several thousand clones, with about three quarters seen just once and about 15% held by the top ten. CDR1 SSHAT and CDR2 FNYEAQ come from the germline V gene (reference sequence). The CDR3 has 16 amino acids. Turning to this clone: The target antigen is unknown. The germline gene is not matched at one end of the junction; a read error may be the cause.

This material was acquired from a patient who underwent chemoradiotherapy. The source of this sequence is a human donor with HPV-associated anogenital cancer. The rearrangement links TRBV7-7 to TRBJ1-6; 9 positions agree with TRBD1. The CDR3 coding sequence is TGTGCTAGCAGCAACGGGACAGGGATGGGAAATTCACCCCTCCACTTT. Its translation is CASSNGTGMGNSPLHF. Drawing the rest from reference TRBV7-7 and TRBJ1-6, the complete variable domain is GAGVSQSPRYKVTKRGQDVTLRCDPISSHATLYWYQQALGQGPEFLTYFNYEAQPDKSGLPSDRFSAERPEGSISTLTIQRTEQRDSAMYRCASSNGTGMGNSPLHFGNGTRLTVT.